Listed below are T cell receptor beta chains from one sample, sequenced in a study of T-cell reconstitution after alpha-beta-depleted transplantation in children. TCRdb redid the calling of the PCR reads with MiXCR, one entry per CDR3 protein. The data contain fewer than 550,000 distinct CDR3 sequences, 9.5% to 12% of them singletons. This sample comprised PBMCs, mostly from graft donor cells, obtained 180 days after TCRalphabeta/CD19-depleted stem cell transplant. Receptors were obtained from a female patient aged 2-15 years who had a stem cell transplant for aplastic anemia, so the T cells may come from the graft donor. The CDR3 runs from the conserved cysteine through the conserved F or W. D genes are given only for firm matches. Size values are once, few and many counts, or a class for expanded clones, and some rows have none.

j_call v_call d_call clone_size cdr3_nt cdr3_aa
TRBJ2-2 TRBV11-1 NA few TGTGCCAGCAGCTTCCGGGACGTAGCCTGGCCCGGGGAGCTGTTTTTT CASSFRDVAWPGELFF
TRBJ2-5 TRBV12-3/TRBV12-4 NA few TGTGCCAGCAGGGCGACCGGGGTGACCCAGTACTTC CASRATGVTQYF
TRBJ1-5 TRBV4-3 NA many TGCGCCAGCAGCTCCAGTAGCAATCAGCCCCAGCATTTT CASSSSSNQPQHF
TRBJ2-7 TRBV20-1 TRBD2 few TGCAGTGCTAAGGGACTACCCTCGAACTACGAGCAGTACTTC CSAKGLPSNYEQYF
TRBJ2-1 TRBV5-1 NA NA TGCGCCAGCAGCTCACCGGGGACAGGGTGCACTAGCGGGTGCTATGAGCAGTTCTTC CASSSPGTGCTSGCYEQFF
TRBJ2-1 TRBV20-1 NA NA TGCAGCGTGAACGGACAGTTAAACAATGAGCAGTTCTTC CSVNGQLNNEQFF
TRBJ1-4 TRBV12-3/TRBV12-4 NA few TGTGCCAGCACCCCGACTGGAGGTTATGAAAAACTGTTTTTT CASTPTGGYEKLFF
TRBJ2-5 TRBV20-1 TRBD1 many TGCAGTGCTAGGCCAGGGGGAGAGACCCAGTACTTC CSARPGGETQYF
TRBJ1-5 TRBV20-1 NA few TGCAGTGCTAGAGTTCGATCAGGGACTCAGCCCCAGCATTTT CSARVRSGTQPQHF
TRBJ1-3 TRBV12-3/TRBV12-4 NA few TGTGCCAGCAGTTTTGGGGGCCCTGGAAACACCATATATTTT CASSFGGPGNTIYF
TRBJ2-2 TRBV7-2 NA many TGTGCCAGCAGCTTACAACGCTTCTACGCTAACACCGGGGAGCTGTTTTTT CASSLQRFYANTGELFF
TRBJ2-3 TRBV19 NA few TGTGCCAGTAGTGGAAGTAGCGGAGGCACAGATACGCAGTATTTT CASSGSSGGTDTQYF
TRBJ2-5 TRBV7-2 NA NA TGTGCCAGCAGCGAGGATTATCAGAGGGAGACCCAGTACTTC CASSEDYQRETQYF
TRBJ2-1 TRBV12-3/TRBV12-4 NA many TGTGCCAGCAGTTTAGATCGGCCTACTAGGTCCTACAATGAGCAGTTCTTC CASSLDRPTRSYNEQFF
TRBJ2-3 TRBV11-2 NA NA TGTGCCAGCAGCTTAAACGGCCGTACCACAGATACGCAGTATTTT CASSLNGRTTDTQYF
TRBJ2-3 TRBV7-2 NA few TGTGCCAGCAGCTCCTTTTCGGATACGCAGTATTTT CASSSFSDTQYF
TRBJ2-4 TRBV12-3/TRBV12-4 NA many TGTGCCAGCAGTTTAAGGCTAGCCAAAAACATTCAGTACTTC CASSLRLAKNIQYF
TRBJ1-1 TRBV20-1 NA few TGCAGTGCTCGACTTGGGGTCGCGGCTTTCTTT CSARLGVAAFF
TRBJ2-2 TRBV28 NA many TGTGCCAGCAGTTCACCACGGGGAGGCGGCACCGGGGAGCTGTTTTTT CASSSPRGGGTGELFF
TRBJ2-3 TRBV13 TRBD1 NA TGTGCCAGCAGCTTTGGTCGCTTTTGGGGACAGGGGCAGTATTTT CASSFGRFWGQGQYF
TRBJ1-4 TRBV7-2 NA NA TGTGCCAGCAGCTTTTCGGTGATACGAGCAACTAATGAAAAACTGTTTTTT CASSFSVIRATNEKLFF
TRBJ1-2 TRBV6-1 TRBD1 few TGTGCCAGCAGCCGGACAGGAGGGTTTTATGGCTACACCTTC CASSRTGGFYGYTF
TRBJ1-5 TRBV6-2/TRBV6-3 NA few TGTGCCAGCAGTTACCGCTTACGGTATCAGCCCCAGCATTTT CASSYRLRYQPQHF
TRBJ2-3 TRBV28 TRBD1 few TGTGCCAGCAGTTTCGCCCCCGGGACAGGAGAGGACCTCTCAGATACGCAGTATTTT CASSFAPGTGEDLSDTQYF
TRBJ1-2 TRBV7-9 NA NA TGTGCCAGCACCTCGACGGAGCCCTATGGCTACACCTTC CASTSTEPYGYTF
TRBJ2-7 TRBV6-2/TRBV6-3 TRBD1 many TGTGCCAGCAGTTTTTCCCGGACAGGGGCTTCCTACGAGCAGTACTTC CASSFSRTGASYEQYF
TRBJ1-5 TRBV5-5 NA NA TGTGCCAGCAGCTTTGGCCCGACAAGAGTCCCTAGCAATCAGCCCCAGCATTTT CASSFGPTRVPSNQPQHF
TRBJ1-2 TRBV3-1 NA NA TGTGCCAGCAGCCAGGGATCGGGGCTCCTGTACTATGGCTACACCTTC CASSQGSGLLYYGYTF
TRBJ2-5 TRBV20-1 NA NA TGCAGTGCTAGCACGACAGCTCAAGAGACCCAGTACTTC CSASTTAQETQYF
TRBJ2-5 TRBV13 NA NA TGTGCCAGCAGCTTAGCGAAGGGTAGACAAGAGACCCAGTACTTC CASSLAKGRQETQYF
TRBJ2-1 TRBV28 NA NA TGTGCCAGCAGTTTTAACAGCAATGAGCAGTTCTTC CASSFNSNEQFF
TRBJ1-1 TRBV7-9 NA NA TGTGCCAGCAGCCCTACCGGGGGGCCAGACACTGAAGCTTTCTTT CASSPTGGPDTEAFF
TRBJ2-5 TRBV4-3 NA few TGCGCCAGCAGCCAAGGAAAAGGGGCCCGGGAGACCCAGTACTTC CASSQGKGARETQYF
TRBJ2-3 TRBV2 NA few TGCACCAAGAGGGAATCTAGCACAGATACGCAGTATTTT CTKRESSTDTQYF
TRBJ1-2 TRBV14 NA few TGTGCCAGCAGCCAAGATTCCGGCGGGACACCACTCTATGGCTACACCTTC CASSQDSGGTPLYGYTF
TRBJ2-4 TRBV12-3/TRBV12-4 NA NA TGTGCCAGCAGGCTGAACAAAAACATTCAGTACTTC CASRLNKNIQYF
TRBJ2-3 TRBV11-2 NA NA TGTGCCAGCAGCGGCGTGGTGGGGGCGCGCGCAGATACGCAGTATTTT CASSGVVGARADTQYF
TRBJ2-1 TRBV3-1 TRBD2 few TGTGCCAGCAGCCACCGCCCGACTAGCGGGAGACCCTACAATGAGCAGTTCTTC CASSHRPTSGRPYNEQFF
TRBJ2-3 TRBV5-1 NA few TGCGCCAGCCCCTCTGGAAGACCGGAGAGGGGAGATACGCAGTATTTT CASPSGRPERGDTQYF
TRBJ2-7 TRBV10-3 NA NA TGTGCCATCAGTGAGTCGGCAGGAAAGCCCTACGAGCAGTACTTC CAISESAGKPYEQYF
TRBJ2-5 TRBV4-3 NA NA TGCGCCAGCAGCCAAGGGGTGAGAAGGGAGACCCAGTACTTC CASSQGVRRETQYF
TRBJ2-7 TRBV5-1 TRBD2 NA TGCGCCAGCAGCCGGGGACTAGCGGGAGAGGAGCAGTACTTC CASSRGLAGEEQYF
TRBJ1-1 TRBV7-6 TRBD1 NA TGTGCCAGCAGCTTAGTCGCTCCAGGGGGTGCGAACACTGAAGCTTTCTTT CASSLVAPGGANTEAFF
TRBJ2-3 TRBV6-5 NA NA TGTGCCAGCAGTTACTCTATTGACGTTGCTACGCAGTATTTT CASSYSIDVATQYF
TRBJ1-1 TRBV6-1 NA NA TGTGCCAGCAGCAGAGGGAGCCTCGGGAACACTGAAGCTTTCTTT CASSRGSLGNTEAFF
TRBJ1-5 TRBV27 NA NA TGTGCCAGCAGTTTAGGCAGGGGAAGTAATCAGCCCCAGCATTTT CASSLGRGSNQPQHF
TRBJ2-2 TRBV14 NA few TGTGCCAGCAGCCAAGAGGGTACAACAGGTTCGAACACCGGGGAGCTGTTTTTT CASSQEGTTGSNTGELFF
TRBJ2-1 TRBV7-6 TRBD2 few TGTGCCAGCAGCTTAGCGGCGGGGGTGCTCTCCAATGAGCAGTTCTTC CASSLAAGVLSNEQFF
TRBJ1-4 TRBV28 NA few TGTGCCAGCAGTCCTCCGACGGGGGTATGGGAAAAACTGTTTTTT CASSPPTGVWEKLFF
TRBJ2-1 TRBV7-2 TRBD2 NA TGTGCCAGCAGCTTAGGGCGCGGGAGGGACTACAATGAGCAGTTCTTC CASSLGRGRDYNEQFF
TRBJ2-5 TRBV7-7 NA few TGTGCCAGCAGCCCCCCGGACCTTGAGACCCAGTACTTC CASSPPDLETQYF
TRBJ2-1 TRBV6-2/TRBV6-3 TRBD2 many TGTGCCAGCAGTTACTCAGCGGGAAGCTACAATGAGCAGTTCTTC CASSYSAGSYNEQFF
TRBJ1-2 TRBV4-3 NA NA TGCGCCAGCAGCCATCTTAATAGGAGGAACTATGGCTACACCTTC CASSHLNRRNYGYTF
TRBJ2-2 TRBV24-1 NA NA TGTGCCACCAGTGATTGGGGCAGGGGGCTAGCGGGGAACCCCGGGGAGCTGTTTTTT CATSDWGRGLAGNPGELFF
TRBJ2-3 TRBV5-1 NA many TGCGCCAGCAGCTTGGACAGCAACACAGATACGCAGTATTTT CASSLDSNTDTQYF
TRBJ2-6 TRBV25-1 NA NA TGTGCCAGCAGTGAACACGCCTCTGGGGCCAACGTCCTGACTTTC CASSEHASGANVLTF
TRBJ2-1 TRBV7-9 NA NA TGTGCCAGCAGCCCAAGGGGGCTAGCGCGGAATGAGCAGTTCTTC CASSPRGLARNEQFF